This entry lists 31 T cell receptor beta chains sequenced from one sample in a study of Graves' ophthalmopathy and Graves' hyperthyroidism. As the template, RNA transcripts were used to amplify TCR beta CDR3 regions. Following a first-round RT-PCR that used HTBI primers, a second-round multiplex PCR was carried out. TCRdb reprocessed the multiplex PCR reads via MiXCR and lists one record per CDR3 protein. The sample consists of 1 million to 1.3 million distinct CDR3 sequences, 36% of them appearing once. The sequencing input was peripheral blood or thyroid tissue (not recorded which). These receptor sequences come from an adult man with Graves' hyperthyroidism.

Note on this clonotype: Lacking the conserved final phenylalanine or tryptophan, this CDR3 likely reflects a read error. No DNA is shown, since the ends of the CDR3 on it are uncertain; the CDR3 is the one TCRdb lists. The chain combines TRBV29-1 with TRBJ1-4; the tabulated D call, TRBD1, remains unverified against the DNA. The CDR3 length is 11 residues, termini included. Germline V gene data show CDR1 as SQVTM and CDR2 as ANQGSEA. The CDR3 reads CSVPGTGAINY.

This clonotype was observed a handful of times. The chain joins TRBV7-9 to TRBJ2-7, with 10 bases matching TRBD1. In germline, CDR1 is SEHNR, CDR2 FQNEAQ (reference sequence). The V and J ends lost 5 bases and 5 bases, in that order; junction bases with no gene match: 15. The CDR3 totals 17 residues. For the CDR3, the DNA is TGTGCCAGCAGCGACGTAGGACAGGGGGTGTTTTTCGACGAGCAGTACTTC. It specifies CASSDVGQGVFFDEQYF. Together with reference TRBV7-9 and TRBJ2-7, the CDR3 gives the full variable domain: DTGVSQNPRHKITKRGQNVTFRCDPISEHNRLYWYRQTLGQGPEFLTYFQNEAQLEKSRLLSDRFSAERPKGSFSTLEIQRTEQGDSAMYLCASSDVGQGVFFDEQYFGPGTRLTVT.

The rearrangement links TRBV29-1 to TRBJ1-4; D is unclear. Germline V lookup: CDR1 SQVTM, CDR2 ANQGSEA. V lost 7 bases and J 10 bases, leaving 22 bases between the germline ends. The CDR3 runs 14 residues. The CDR3 reads CSDDKGREDRKLFF. In DNA form, the CDR3 reads TGCAGCGACGACAAGGGAAGGGAAGACCGAAAACTGTTTTTT.

Only a few counts were recorded for this clonotype. CDR3 loop: CSATGLTSGNTIYF. CDR3 coding DNA: TGCAGTGCCACAGGACTCACCTCTGGAAACACCATATATTTT. J is TRBJ1-3 and V is TRBV20-1; tentative D call: TRBD1 (5 bases). V lost 6 bases and J lost 0, with 12 bases in between. Germline-derived CDR1 and CDR2 are DFQATT and SNEGSKA (reference sequence). The CDR3 runs to 14 residues.

The rearrangement joins TRBV7-9 to TRBJ2-7; no clear D. From germline, CDR1 is SEHNR and CDR2 FQNEAQ (reference sequence). This CDR3 has 14 amino acids. V lost 4 bases to trimming and J lost 2 bases, with 12 bases between them. For the CDR3, the DNA is TGTGCCAGCAGCTCTGCGACATTCACCTACGAGCAGTACTTC. It is translated as CASSSATFTYEQYF.

V is TRBV9 and J is TRBJ2-3; no clear D. The CDR3 runs to 11 residues. V was trimmed by 5 bases and J by 4 bases, leaving 5 bases between them. CDR1 is SGDLS, CDR2 YYNGEE, per germline. CDR3 nucleotide sequence: TGTGCCAGCAGTGCTTCAGATACGCAGTATTTT. Translating it yields CASSASDTQYF.

The chain couples TRBV7-3 to TRBJ1-5, with a weak D call TRBD1 (6 bases). The V and J ends lost 6 bases and 6 bases respectively, with 12 bases between them. The CDR3 consists of 13 residues. Germline CDR1 reads SGHTA; CDR2 reads FQGTGA. The CDR3 region has the DNA TGTGCCAGCAGACTAGGGGGACTTCAGCCCCAGCATTTT. Translation: CASRLGGLQPQHF.

This clonotype was observed at least ten times. The V gene is TRBV9, the J gene TRBJ1-2; D is ambiguous. There are 13 residues in the CDR3. Trimming took 2 bases from V and 0 from J, leaving 5 bases between them. From germline, CDR1 is SGDLS and CDR2 YYNGEE. The chain's CDR3 is CASSVVANYGYTF. DNA for the CDR3: TGTGCCAGCAGCGTGGTGGCTAACTATGGCTACACCTTC. Full variable domain (outside the CDR3, taken from reference TRBV9 and TRBJ1-2): DSGVTQTPKHLITATGQRVTLRCSPRSGDLSVYWYQQSLDQGLQFLIQYYNGEERAKGNILERFSAQQFPDLHSELNLSSLELGDSALYFCASSVVANYGYTFGSGTRLTVV.

This clonotype was seen a handful of times. This chain joins TRBV7-9 and TRBJ2-7; maybe TRBD1 (5 bases). The ends were cut back, 6 bases at V and 6 bases at J, with 12 bases in the middle. Germline loops: CDR1 SEHNR, CDR2 FQNEAQ (reference sequence). The CDR3 is 12 residues long. The CDR3 protein is CASSFGQTEQYF. The CDR3 bases are TGTGCCAGCAGTTTTGGACAAACCGAGCAGTACTTC.

A remark on this clonotype: Just one base apart from a much larger clone, this may be a read error. The rearrangement links TRBV7-8 to TRBJ2-2; the D is unclear. The CDR3 sequence is 15 residues long. Germline-derived CDR1 and CDR2 are SGHVS and FQNEAQ. This CDR3 reads CASSFGIQNTEELFF. The DNA of the CDR3 is TGTGCCAGCAGCTTCGGTATTCAGAACACCGAGGAGCTGTTTTTT.

This chain uses TRBV25-1 with TRBJ2-7; D is unresolved. The J call may be mistaken, given a closer DNA end match to TRBJ2-1. This CDR3 is 13 amino acids long. Germline CDR1 reads MGHDK; CDR2 reads SYGVNS. The CDR3 here is CASSDLGLGEQFF. Written as DNA, the CDR3 is TGTGCCAGCAGTGATTTAGGGCTTGGTGAGCAGTTCTTC.

This clonotype has a count of ten or more. The gene calls are TRBV7-2 and TRBJ1-6; TRBD1 matches at 8 bases. This CDR3 contains 12 residues. Trimming cost V 3 bases and J 16 bases; bases outside gene matches: 5. Germline V gives CDR1 SGHTA, CDR2 FQGNSA. This CDR3 is CASSFGTGRLHF. For the CDR3, the DNA is TGTGCCAGCAGCTTTGGGACAGGCCGGCTCCACTTT.

A note on this clonotype: One junction end does not reproduce the germline sequence, and a read error may be involved. The genes are TRBV11-2 and TRBJ1-3, with TRBD1 matching over 10 bases. This CDR3 has 16 amino acids. Germline V gives CDR1 SGHAT, CDR2 FQNNGV. The CDR3 nucleotides read TGTGCCAGCAGAAAGGCCGGGACAGGGGTTGGAAACGCCATATATTTT. Translating it yields CASRKAGTGVGNAIYF.

This clonotype was observed many times. V usage is TRBV7-8 and J usage is TRBJ2-7; 9 bases align to TRBD2. Germline loops: CDR1 SGHVS, CDR2 FQNEAQ. V shed 5 bases and J 2 bases; nucleotides not matched to a gene: 7. The CDR3 is 15 residues long. The CDR3 sequence is CASSQAASGAYEQYF. The CDR3 DNA reads TGTGCCAGCAGCCAAGCGGCTAGCGGGGCCTACGAGCAGTACTTC.

This clonotype was seen ten or more times. The V and J genes are TRBV25-1 and TRBJ1-1; perhaps TRBD1 as D (5 bases). Germline-derived CDR1 and CDR2 are MGHDK and SYGVNS. V was clipped by 8 bases and J by 4 bases, with 11 bases between them. The CDR3 sequence is 12 residues long. The CDR3 DNA is TGTGCCAGCCAAACAGGTGGCACTGAAGCTTTCTTT. The encoded protein is CASQTGGTEAFF. Looking up the rest from reference TRBV25-1 and TRBJ1-1 gives the full variable domain: EADIYQTPRYLVIGTGKKITLECSQTMGHDKMYWYQQDPGMELHLIHYSYGVNSTEKGDLSSESTVSRIRTEHFPLTLESARPSHTSQYLCASQTGGTEAFFGQGTRLTVV.

This clonotype was observed a few times. V and J are TRBV12-3 or TRBV12-4 and TRBJ2-5; no reliable D call. The CDR3 runs to 13 residues. The ends were cut back, 0 bases at V and 4 bases at J, with 6 bases in the middle. CDR3 in amino acids: CASSLAFSETQYF. The CDR3 DNA sequence: TGTGCCAGCAGTTTAGCTTTCTCAGAGACCCAGTACTTC.

V gene TRBV7-8 combines with J gene TRBJ1-1; D might be TRBD1 (6 bases). Germline V CDR1 and CDR2: SGHVS, FQNEAQ. The CDR3 length is 15 residues. Trimming took 7 bases from V and 0 from J, leaving 15 bases between them. Here the CDR3 reads CASTPGVGMNTEAFF. CDR3 coding DNA: TGTGCCAGCACGCCAGGGGTGGGAATGAACACTGAAGCTTTCTTT.

This clonotype has a count of ten or more. The rearrangement joins TRBV25-1 to TRBJ1-1; maybe TRBD1 (6 bases). The CDR3 extends over 15 amino acids. V shed 6 bases and J shed 0 bases, with 14 bases lying between them. Germline V gene sequence: CDR1 MGHDK, CDR2 SYGVNS. The CDR3 coding sequence is TGTGCCAGCAGCAGAGTGACAGGCATGAACACTGAAGCTTTCTTT. This encodes CASSRVTGMNTEAFF.

This clonotype was detected ten times or more. V usage is TRBV2 and J usage is TRBJ2-7; TRBD1 aligns across 8 bases. Germline CDR1 is SNHLY and CDR2 is FYNNEI. This CDR3 region has 14 residues. V was pared by 1 base and J by 6 bases, with 5 bases of the junction left unmatched. The CDR3 bases are TGTGCCAGCAGTGAAGGGGCAGGGGGCTTCGAGCAGTACTTC. This sequence encodes CASSEGAGGFEQYF.

This clonotype has at least ten counts. The genes are TRBV7-8 and TRBJ1-6; unclear D gene. Germline V gives CDR1 SGHVS, CDR2 FQNEAQ. CDR3 size: 15 residues. V was cut by 1 base and J by 9 bases, with 13 bases left in between. CDR3 protein: CASSLVSGVGSPLHF. CDR3 nucleotide sequence: TGTGCCAGCAGCTTAGTATCCGGGGTTGGTTCACCCCTCCACTTT.

This clonotype was counted ten times or more. J is TRBJ2-5 and V is TRBV10-3, with D possibly being TRBD2 (6 bases). The length of the CDR3 is 11 residues. Trimming took 8 bases from V and 3 from J, leaving 7 bases between them. Looked up from germline, CDR1 is ENHRY and CDR2 is SYGVKD. CDR3 loop: CAIGGEETQYF. The CDR3 bases are TGTGCCATCGGCGGGGAAGAGACCCAGTACTTC.

The J gene is TRBJ1-5, the V gene TRBV7-3; D is uncertain. V lost 3 bases to trimming and J lost 2 bases, with 14 bases between them. The germline V gene encodes CDR1 SGHTA and CDR2 FQGTGA. This CDR3 is 16 amino acids long. CDR3 DNA sequence: TGTGCCAGCAGCTTGTCGTATGGAGAGGGCAATCAGCCCCAGCATTTT. Translating gives CASSLSYGEGNQPQHF.

This chain links TRBV7-7 with TRBJ2-5; D is uncertain. Germline V gene data show CDR1 as SSHAT and CDR2 as FNYEAQ (reference sequence). The germline V and J ends were trimmed by 3 bases and 5 bases, with 16 bases remaining between them. The CDR3 is 15 residues long. The CDR3 spells CASSLMPGGRETQYF. DNA for the CDR3: TGTGCCAGCAGCTTGATGCCCGGCGGAAGGGAGACCCAGTACTTC.

A remark on this clonotype: Since no conserved phenylalanine or tryptophan closes the CDR3, a read error is the likely cause. The chain employs TRBV9 and TRBJ2-7, with a tentative D call TRBD1 (6 bases). The V end was cut by 4 bases, the J end by 3 bases, with 17 bases between. CDR1 and CDR2 from the germline V gene are SGDLS and YYNGEE. The length of the CDR3 is 15 residues. The CDR3 reads CASSYFRQAGYEQYL. The CDR3 region has the DNA TGTGCCAGCAGCTATTTCCGACAGGCGGGCTACGAGCAGTACCTC.

The chain is built from TRBV11-3 and TRBJ2-7; no definite D call. Germline CDR1 SGHNT, CDR2 YENEEA. Trimming cost V 1 base and J 3 bases, with 10 bases left between them. CDR3 length equals 14 residues. CDR3 sequence reads: CASSLVVGIYEQYF. The CDR3 DNA sequence: TGTGCCAGCAGCTTAGTTGTGGGGATCTACGAGCAGTACTTC.

This clonotype turned up a few times. The chain links TRBV5-1 to TRBJ1-2; 10 bases match TRBD1. V lost 6 bases to trimming and J lost 0 bases; unmatched junction nucleotides: 8. Germline V gene sequence: CDR1 SGHRS, CDR2 YFSETQ. This CDR3 comprises 16 residues. The CDR3 sequence: CASTRDRGGSNYGYTF. The CDR3 DNA reads as TGCGCCAGCACCCGGGACAGGGGTGGTTCTAACTATGGCTACACCTTC.

Remarks on this clonotype: The conserved final phenylalanine or tryptophan is absent from the CDR3, which likely points to a read error. The V gene is TRBV10-2, the J gene TRBJ1-1; a weak D match, TRBD1 (6 bases). Germline lookup yields CDR1 WSHSY and CDR2 SAAADI. The CDR3 runs to 14 residues. Trimming took off 6 bases at V and 4 bases at J, with 15 bases between the two ends. The CDR3 sequence: CASRKPQGSTEAFL. The CDR3, as DNA: TGCGCCAGCAGGAAACCACAGGGATCCACTGAAGCTTTCCTT.

This clonotype was counted only a few times. The rearrangement joins TRBV11-2 to TRBJ2-3, with D hard to call. Trimming removed 1 base from V and 2 bases from J, with 10 bases in between. CDR3 size: 15 residues. Germline loops: CDR1 SGHAT, CDR2 FQNNGV. The CDR3 is CASSLAVRITDTQYF. The CDR3 coding sequence is TGTGCCAGCAGCTTAGCGGTCCGAATCACAGATACGCAGTATTTT.

The rearrangement links TRBV19 to TRBJ1-3; the D gene is possibly TRBD1 (5 bases). This CDR3 region has 14 residues. Germline-derived CDR1 and CDR2 are LNHDA and SQIVND (reference sequence). V lost 3 bases and J 2 bases, leaving 8 bases between the germline ends. CDR3 loop: CASSISGTGNTIYF. CDR3 sequence (DNA): TGTGCCAGTAGTATCTCAGGGACTGGAAACACCATATATTTT.

This clonotype was detected many times. This chain links TRBV5-4 with TRBJ1-2; D gene unclear. CDR1 SGHNT and CDR2 YYREEE come from the germline V gene (reference sequence). The CDR3 extends over 11 amino acids. V lost 2 bases and J 13 bases, leaving 12 bases between the germline ends. CDR3 sequence: CASSLVDRGTF. The CDR3 DNA reads TGTGCCAGCAGCTTAGTCGACCGTGGCACCTTC.

The table lists this clonotype with many counts. This sequence joins TRBV7-8 and TRBJ2-7; D possibly corresponds to TRBD1 (8 bases). Germline V lookup: CDR1 SGHVS, CDR2 FQNEAQ. Deletions cut 5 bases from V and 3 bases from J, with 20 bases between. The CDR3 is 16 amino acids. The CDR3 protein is CASSLQQGEGSYEQYF. CDR3 coding DNA: TGTGCCAGCAGCCTACAACAGGGGGAGGGTAGCTACGAGCAGTACTTC.